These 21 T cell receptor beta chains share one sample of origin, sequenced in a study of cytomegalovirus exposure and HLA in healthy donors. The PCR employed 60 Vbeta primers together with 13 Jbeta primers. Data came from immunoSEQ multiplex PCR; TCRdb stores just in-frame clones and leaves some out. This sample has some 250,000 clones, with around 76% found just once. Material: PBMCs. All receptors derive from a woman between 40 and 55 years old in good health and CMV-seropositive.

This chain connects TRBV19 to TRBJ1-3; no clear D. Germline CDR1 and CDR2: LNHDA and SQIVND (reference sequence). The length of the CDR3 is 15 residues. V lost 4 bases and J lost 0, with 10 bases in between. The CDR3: CASSTGLFSGNTIYF. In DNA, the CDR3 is TGTGCCAGTAGTACCGGACTGTTCTCTGGAAACACCATATATTTT.

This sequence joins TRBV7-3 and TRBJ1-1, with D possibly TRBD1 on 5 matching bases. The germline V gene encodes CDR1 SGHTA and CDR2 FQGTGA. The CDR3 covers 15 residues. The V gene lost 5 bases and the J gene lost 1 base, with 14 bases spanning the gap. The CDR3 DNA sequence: TGTGCCAGCAGCCCCAATCGACAGCCGAACACTGAAGCTTTCTTT. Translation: CASSPNRQPNTEAFF.

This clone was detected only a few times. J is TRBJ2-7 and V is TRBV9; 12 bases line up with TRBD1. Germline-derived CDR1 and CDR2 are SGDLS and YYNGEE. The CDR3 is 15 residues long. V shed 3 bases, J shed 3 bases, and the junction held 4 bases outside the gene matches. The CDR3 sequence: CASSAGQGAVYEQYF. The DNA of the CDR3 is TGTGCCAGCAGCGCGGGACAGGGGGCCGTCTACGAGCAGTACTTC.

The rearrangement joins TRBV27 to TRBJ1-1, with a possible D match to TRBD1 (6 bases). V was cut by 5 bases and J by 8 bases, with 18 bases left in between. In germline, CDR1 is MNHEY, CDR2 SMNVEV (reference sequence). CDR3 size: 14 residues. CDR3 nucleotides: TGTGCCAGCAGTCCTCCGGGACACCGGGGAGAAGCTTTCTTT. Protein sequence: CASSPPGHRGEAFF.

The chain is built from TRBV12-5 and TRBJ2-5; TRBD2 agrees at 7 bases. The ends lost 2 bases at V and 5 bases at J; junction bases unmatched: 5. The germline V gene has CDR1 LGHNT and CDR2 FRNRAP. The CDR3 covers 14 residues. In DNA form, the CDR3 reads TGTGCTAGTGGTTTGTTGGGAGGGACCGAGACCCAGTACTTC. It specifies CASGLLGGTETQYF.

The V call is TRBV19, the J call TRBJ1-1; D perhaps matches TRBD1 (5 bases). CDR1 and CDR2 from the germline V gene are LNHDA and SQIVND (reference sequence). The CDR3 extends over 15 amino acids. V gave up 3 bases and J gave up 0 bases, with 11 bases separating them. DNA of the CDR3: TGTGCCAGTAGTATTCCGACAGCGATGAACACTGAAGCTTTCTTT. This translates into CASSIPTAMNTEAFF. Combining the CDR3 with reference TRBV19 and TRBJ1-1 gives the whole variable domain DGGITQSPKYLFRKEGQNVTLSCEQNLNHDAMYWYRQDPGQGLRLIYYSQIVNDFQKGDIAEGYSVSREKKESFPLTVTSAQKNPTAFYLCASSIPTAMNTEAFFGQGTRLTVV.

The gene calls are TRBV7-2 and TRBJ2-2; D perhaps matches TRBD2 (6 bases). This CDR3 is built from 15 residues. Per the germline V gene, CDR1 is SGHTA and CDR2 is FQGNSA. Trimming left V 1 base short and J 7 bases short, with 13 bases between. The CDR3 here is CASSLVRGSVGELFF. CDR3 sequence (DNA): TGTGCCAGCAGCTTAGTACGGGGGTCTGTCGGGGAGCTGTTTTTT.

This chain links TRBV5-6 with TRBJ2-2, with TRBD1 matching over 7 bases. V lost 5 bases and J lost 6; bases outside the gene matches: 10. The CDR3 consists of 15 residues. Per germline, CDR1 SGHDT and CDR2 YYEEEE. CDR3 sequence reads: CASRQQGTISGELFF. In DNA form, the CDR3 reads TGTGCCAGCAGACAACAGGGGACCATTTCCGGGGAGCTGTTTTTT. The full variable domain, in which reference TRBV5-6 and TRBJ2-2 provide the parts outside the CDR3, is DAGVTQSPTHLIKTRGQQVTLRCSPKSGHDTVSWYQQALGQGPQFIFQYYEEEERQRGNFPDRFSGHQFPNYSSELNVNALLLGDSALYLCASRQQGTISGELFFGEGSRLTVL.

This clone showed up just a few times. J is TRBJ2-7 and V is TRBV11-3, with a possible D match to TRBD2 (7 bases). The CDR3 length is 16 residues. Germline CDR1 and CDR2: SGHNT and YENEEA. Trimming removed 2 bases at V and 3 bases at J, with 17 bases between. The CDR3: CASSLLRGAGSYEQYF. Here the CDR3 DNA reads TGTGCCAGCAGCTTACTTCGGGGGGCAGGGAGCTACGAGCAGTACTTC.

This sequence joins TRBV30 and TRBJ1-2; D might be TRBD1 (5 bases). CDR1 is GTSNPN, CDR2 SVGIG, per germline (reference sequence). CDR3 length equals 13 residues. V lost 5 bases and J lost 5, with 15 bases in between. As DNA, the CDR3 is TGTGCCTGGGAGTCCTCTCCAGGGTATGGCTACACCTTC. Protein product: CAWESSPGYGYTF. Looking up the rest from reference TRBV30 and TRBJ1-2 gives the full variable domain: SQTIHQWPATLVQPVGSPLSLECTVEGTSNPNLYWYRQAAGRGLQLLFYSVGIGQISSEVPQNLSASRPQDRQFILSSKKLLLSDSGFYLCAWESSPGYGYTFGSGTRLTVV.

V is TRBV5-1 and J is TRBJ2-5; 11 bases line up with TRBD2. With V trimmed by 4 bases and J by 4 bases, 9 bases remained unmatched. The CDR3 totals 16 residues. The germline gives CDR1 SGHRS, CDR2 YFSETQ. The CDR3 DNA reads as TGCGCCAGCAGCCGACGAATTACTAGCGGGGGAGAGACCCAGTACTTC. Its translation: CASSRRITSGGETQYF.

The CDR3 DNA is TGCAGTGCTAGTAGATACTATGGCTACACCTTC. Protein sequence: CSASRYYGYTF. This chain connects TRBV20-1 to TRBJ1-2, with no clear D. CDR3 size: 11 residues. Trimming took off 3 bases at V and 3 bases at J, with 5 bases between the two ends. Per the germline V gene, CDR1 is DFQATT and CDR2 is SNEGSKA (reference sequence).

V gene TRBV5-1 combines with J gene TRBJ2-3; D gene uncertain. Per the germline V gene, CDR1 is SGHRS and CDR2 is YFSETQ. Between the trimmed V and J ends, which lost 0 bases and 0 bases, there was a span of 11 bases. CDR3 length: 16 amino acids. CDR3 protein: CASSLAGGASTDTQYF. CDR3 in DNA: TGCGCCAGCAGCTTGGCTGGCGGTGCTAGCACAGATACGCAGTATTTT.

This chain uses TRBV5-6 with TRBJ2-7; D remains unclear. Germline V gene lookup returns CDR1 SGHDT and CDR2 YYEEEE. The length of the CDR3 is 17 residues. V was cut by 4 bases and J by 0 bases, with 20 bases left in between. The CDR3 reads CASSLKPGVRVSYEQYF. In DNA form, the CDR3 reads TGTGCCAGCAGCCTGAAGCCTGGAGTACGCGTCTCCTACGAGCAGTACTTC. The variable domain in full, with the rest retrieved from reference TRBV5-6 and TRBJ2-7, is DAGVTQSPTHLIKTRGQQVTLRCSPKSGHDTVSWYQQALGQGPQFIFQYYEEEERQRGNFPDRFSGHQFPNYSSELNVNALLLGDSALYLCASSLKPGVRVSYEQYFGPGTRLTVT.

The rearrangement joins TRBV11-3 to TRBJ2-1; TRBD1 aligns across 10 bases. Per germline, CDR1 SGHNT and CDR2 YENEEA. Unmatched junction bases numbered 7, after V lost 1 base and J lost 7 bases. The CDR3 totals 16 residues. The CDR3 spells CASSLARDRGFNEQFF. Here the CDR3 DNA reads TGTGCCAGCAGCTTAGCCCGGGACAGGGGTTTTAATGAGCAGTTCTTC.

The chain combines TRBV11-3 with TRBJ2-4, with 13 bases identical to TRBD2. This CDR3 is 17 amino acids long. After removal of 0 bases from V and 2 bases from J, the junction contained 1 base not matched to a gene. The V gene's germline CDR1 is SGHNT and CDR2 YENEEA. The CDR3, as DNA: TGTGCCAGCAGCTTAGAGACTAGCGGGGGGACCAAAAACATTCAGTACTTC. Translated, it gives CASSLETSGGTKNIQYF. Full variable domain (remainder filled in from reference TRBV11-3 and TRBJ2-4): EAGVVQSPRYKIIEKKQPVAFWCNPISGHNTLYWYLQNLGQGPELLIRYENEEAVDDSQLPKDRFSAERLKGVDSTLKIQPAELGDSAVYLCASSLETSGGTKNIQYFGAGTRLSVL.

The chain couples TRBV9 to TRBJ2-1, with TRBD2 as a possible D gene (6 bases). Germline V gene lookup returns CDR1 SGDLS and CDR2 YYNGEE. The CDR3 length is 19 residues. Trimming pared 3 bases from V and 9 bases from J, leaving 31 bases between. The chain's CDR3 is CASSALPSAGGLGGSEQFF. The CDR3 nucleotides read TGTGCCAGCAGCGCCTTACCTAGCGCCGGAGGGCTAGGTGGAAGTGAGCAGTTCTTC.

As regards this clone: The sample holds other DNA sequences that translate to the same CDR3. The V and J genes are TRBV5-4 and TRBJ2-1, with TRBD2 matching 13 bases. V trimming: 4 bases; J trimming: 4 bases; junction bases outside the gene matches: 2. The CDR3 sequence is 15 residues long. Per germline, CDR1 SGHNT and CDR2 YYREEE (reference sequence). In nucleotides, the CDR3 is TGTGCCAGCAGCCTGGGACTAGCGGGATACAATGAGCAGTTCTTC. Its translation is CASSLGLAGYNEQFF.

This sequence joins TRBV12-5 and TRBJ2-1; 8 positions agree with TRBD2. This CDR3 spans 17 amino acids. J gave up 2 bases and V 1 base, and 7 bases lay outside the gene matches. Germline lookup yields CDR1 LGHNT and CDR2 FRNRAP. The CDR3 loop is CASGLAYSGNTYNEQFF. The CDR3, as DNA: TGTGCTAGTGGTTTGGCCTATAGCGGGAATACCTACAATGAGCAGTTCTTC.

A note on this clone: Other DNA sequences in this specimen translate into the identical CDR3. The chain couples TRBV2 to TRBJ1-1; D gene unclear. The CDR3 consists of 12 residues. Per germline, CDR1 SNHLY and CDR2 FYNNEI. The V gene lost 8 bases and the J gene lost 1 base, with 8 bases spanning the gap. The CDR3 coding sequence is TGTGCCAGCCTCCGAGGGAACACTGAAGCTTTCTTT. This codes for CASLRGNTEAFF.

The DNA for the CDR3 is TGTGCCAGCAGTTTATTAGGGGGCTGGACTGAAGCTTTCTTT. Translation gives CASSLLGGWTEAFF. This sequence joins TRBV27 and TRBJ1-1, with TRBD1 identical over 7 bases. After removal of 1 base from V and 5 bases from J, the junction contained 4 bases not matched to a gene. The CDR3 is made up of 14 amino acids. CDR1 is MNHEY, CDR2 SMNVEV, per germline (reference sequence).